This TCR beta chain was sequenced for a study of identical twins. CDR1 ENHRY and CDR2 SYGVKD come from the germline V gene. Trimming shortened V by 7 bases and J by 5 bases, and 15 bases separated the two germline ends. The CDR3 has 14 amino acids. A universal primer site was added by template switching, and unique molecular identifiers were carried by the cDNA. TCRdb itself ran the 5' RACE reads through MiXCR, one entry per CDR3 protein. The sample shows 690,000 or so distinct CDR3 sequences, less than 7% of them seen only once. All of the donors were Caucasians in good health. V usage is TRBV10-3 and J usage is TRBJ2-1; the D gene is possibly TRBD2 (5 bases). The receptor was derived from a man aged 18 to 29 in good health. The sequenced sample consisted of naive T cells sorted from blood. CDR3 in amino acids: CAIKPDSTNNEQFF. The CDR3 coding sequence is TGTGCCATCAAGCCGGACTCGACCAACAATGAGCAGTTCTTC.